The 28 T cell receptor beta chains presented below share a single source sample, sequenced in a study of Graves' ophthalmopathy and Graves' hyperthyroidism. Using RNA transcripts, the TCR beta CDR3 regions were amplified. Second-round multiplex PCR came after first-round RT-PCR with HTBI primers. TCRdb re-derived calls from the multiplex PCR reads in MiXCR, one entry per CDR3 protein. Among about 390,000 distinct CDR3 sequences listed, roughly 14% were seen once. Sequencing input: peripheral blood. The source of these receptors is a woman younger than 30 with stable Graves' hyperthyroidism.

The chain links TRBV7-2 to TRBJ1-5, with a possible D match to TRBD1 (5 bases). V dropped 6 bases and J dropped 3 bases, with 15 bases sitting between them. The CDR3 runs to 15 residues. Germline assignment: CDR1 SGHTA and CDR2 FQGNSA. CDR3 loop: CASSQNRSPNQPQHF. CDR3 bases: TGTGCCAGCAGTCAGAACAGGAGCCCCAATCAGCCCCAGCATTTT.

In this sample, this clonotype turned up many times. CDR3 in amino acids: CASRERTPQTGELFF. CDR3 in DNA: TGTGCCAGCAGAGAAAGGACTCCCCAAACCGGGGAGCTGTTTTTT. This chain joins TRBV2 and TRBJ2-2; a weak D match, TRBD2 (5 bases). The CDR3 extends over 15 amino acids. The germline V and J ends were trimmed by 6 bases and 5 bases, with 16 bases remaining between them. The germline V gene encodes CDR1 SNHLY and CDR2 FYNNEI.

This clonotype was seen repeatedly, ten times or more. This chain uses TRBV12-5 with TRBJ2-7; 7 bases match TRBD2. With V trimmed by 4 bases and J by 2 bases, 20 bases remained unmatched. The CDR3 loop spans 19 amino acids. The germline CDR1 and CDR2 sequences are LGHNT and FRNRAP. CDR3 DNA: TGTGCTAGTGGTTCTCAGCCCCTCCGAAGGGCCAGCGGGGCCTACGAGCAGTACTTC. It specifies CASGSQPLRRASGAYEQYF.

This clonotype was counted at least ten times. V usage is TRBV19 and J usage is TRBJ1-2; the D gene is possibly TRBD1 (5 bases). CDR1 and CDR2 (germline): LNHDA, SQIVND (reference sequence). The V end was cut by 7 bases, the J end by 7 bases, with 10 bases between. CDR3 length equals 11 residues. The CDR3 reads CASKRDGGYTF. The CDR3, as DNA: TGTGCCAGTAAAAGGGACGGTGGCTACACCTTC.

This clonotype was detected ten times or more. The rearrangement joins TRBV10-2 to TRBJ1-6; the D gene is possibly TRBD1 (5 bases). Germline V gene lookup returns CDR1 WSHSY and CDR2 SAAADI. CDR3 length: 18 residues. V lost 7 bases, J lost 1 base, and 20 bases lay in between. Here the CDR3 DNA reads TGCGCCAGCAATGACAGAACACCCTCCAGGTCCTATAATTCACCCCTCCACTTT. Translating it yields CASNDRTPSRSYNSPLHF.

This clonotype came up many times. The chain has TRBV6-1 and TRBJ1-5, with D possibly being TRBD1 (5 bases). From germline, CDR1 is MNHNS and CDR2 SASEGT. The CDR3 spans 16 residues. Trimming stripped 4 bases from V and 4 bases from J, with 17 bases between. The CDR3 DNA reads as TGTGCCAGCAGTGGCCAGGGCGCCTCCTTTAATCAGCCCCAGCATTTT. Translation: CASSGQGASFNQPQHF.

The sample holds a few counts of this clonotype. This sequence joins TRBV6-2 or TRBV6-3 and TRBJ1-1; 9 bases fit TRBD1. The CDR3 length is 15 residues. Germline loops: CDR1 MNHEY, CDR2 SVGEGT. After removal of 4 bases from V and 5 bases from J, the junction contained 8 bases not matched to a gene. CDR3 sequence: CASSLSGTGKTEAFF. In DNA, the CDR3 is TGTGCCAGCAGTTTGTCCGGGACAGGGAAAACTGAAGCTTTCTTT.

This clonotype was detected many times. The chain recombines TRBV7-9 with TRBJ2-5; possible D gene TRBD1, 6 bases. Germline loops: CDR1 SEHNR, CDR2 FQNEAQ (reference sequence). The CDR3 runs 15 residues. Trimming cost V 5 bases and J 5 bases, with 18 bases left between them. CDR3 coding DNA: TGTGCCAGCAGCGTGACAGGCGCGACGGGCGAGACCCAGTACTTC. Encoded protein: CASSVTGATGETQYF.

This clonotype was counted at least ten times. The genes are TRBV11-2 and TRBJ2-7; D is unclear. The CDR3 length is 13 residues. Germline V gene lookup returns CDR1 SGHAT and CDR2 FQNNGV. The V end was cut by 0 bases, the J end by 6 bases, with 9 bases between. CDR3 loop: CASSLDRLGEQYF. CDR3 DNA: TGTGCCAGCAGCTTAGATCGGCTGGGCGAGCAGTACTTC.

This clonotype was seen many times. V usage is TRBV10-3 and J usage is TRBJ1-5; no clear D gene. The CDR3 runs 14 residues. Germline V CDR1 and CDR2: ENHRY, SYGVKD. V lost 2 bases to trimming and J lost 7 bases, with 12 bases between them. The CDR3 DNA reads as TGTGCCATCAGTGAGCCTTACTTTAGCCAGCCCCAGCATTTT. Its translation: CAISEPYFSQPQHF.

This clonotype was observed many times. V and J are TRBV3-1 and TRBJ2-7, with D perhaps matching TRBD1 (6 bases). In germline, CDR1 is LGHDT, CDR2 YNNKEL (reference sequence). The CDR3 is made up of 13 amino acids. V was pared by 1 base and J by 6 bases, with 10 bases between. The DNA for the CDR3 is TGTGCCAGCAGCCAAGCCAGGGGACGCGAGCAGTACTTC. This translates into CASSQARGREQYF.

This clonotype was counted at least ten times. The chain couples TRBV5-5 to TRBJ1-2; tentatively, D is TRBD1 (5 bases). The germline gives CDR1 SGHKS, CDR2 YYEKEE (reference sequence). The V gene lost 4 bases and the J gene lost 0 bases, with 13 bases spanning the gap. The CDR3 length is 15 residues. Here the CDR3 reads CASSDGGAPNYGYTF. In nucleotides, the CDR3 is TGTGCCAGCAGCGACGGCGGGGCGCCTAACTATGGCTACACCTTC.

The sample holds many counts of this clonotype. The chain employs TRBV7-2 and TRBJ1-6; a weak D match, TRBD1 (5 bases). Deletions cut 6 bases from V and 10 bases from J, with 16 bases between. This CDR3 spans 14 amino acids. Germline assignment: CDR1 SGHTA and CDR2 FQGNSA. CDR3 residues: CASRVEVWGSPLHF. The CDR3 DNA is TGTGCCAGCAGGGTGGAGGTCTGGGGGTCACCCCTCCACTTT.

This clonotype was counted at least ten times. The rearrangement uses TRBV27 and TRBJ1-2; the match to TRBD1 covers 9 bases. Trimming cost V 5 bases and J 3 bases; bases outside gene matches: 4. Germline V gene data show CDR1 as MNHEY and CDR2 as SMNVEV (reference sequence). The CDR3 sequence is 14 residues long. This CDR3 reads CASSLTGGHYGYTF. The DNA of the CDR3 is TGTGCCAGCAGTCTAACAGGGGGCCACTATGGCTACACCTTC.

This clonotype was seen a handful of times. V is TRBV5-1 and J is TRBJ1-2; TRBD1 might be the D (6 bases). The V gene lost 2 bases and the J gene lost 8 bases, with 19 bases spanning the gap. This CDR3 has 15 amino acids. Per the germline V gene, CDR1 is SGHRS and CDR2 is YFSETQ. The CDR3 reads CASSFKGVGTQGYTF. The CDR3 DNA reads TGCGCCAGCAGCTTTAAGGGGGTCGGGACTCAAGGCTACACCTTC.

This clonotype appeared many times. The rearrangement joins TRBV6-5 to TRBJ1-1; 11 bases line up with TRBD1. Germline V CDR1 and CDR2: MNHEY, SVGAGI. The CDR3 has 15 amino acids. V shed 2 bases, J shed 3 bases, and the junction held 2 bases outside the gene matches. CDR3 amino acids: CASSYLGQGDTEAFF. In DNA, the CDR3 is TGTGCCAGCAGTTACCTGGGACAGGGGGACACTGAAGCTTTCTTT.

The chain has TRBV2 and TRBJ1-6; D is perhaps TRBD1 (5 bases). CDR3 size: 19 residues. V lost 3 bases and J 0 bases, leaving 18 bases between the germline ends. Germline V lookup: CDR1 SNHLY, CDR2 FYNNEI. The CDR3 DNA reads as TGTGCCAGCAGTGATAGGAGGGGACGGGGAAGCTCCTATAATTCACCCCTCCACTTT. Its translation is CASSDRRGRGSSYNSPLHF.

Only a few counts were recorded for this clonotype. The CDR3 sequence: CASSPLSGGLLDEQYF. CDR3 nucleotides: TGTGCCAGCTCACCATTGTCTGGAGGGCTCCTCGACGAGCAGTACTTC. V usage is TRBV18 and J usage is TRBJ2-7, with a weak D call TRBD2 (6 bases). V lost 2 bases and J lost 5, with 19 bases in between. The CDR3 runs 16 residues. Germline CDR1 and CDR2: KGHSH and LQKENI.

CDR3 loop: CSANDAQGGWTDTQYF. The CDR3 coding sequence is TGCAGTGCTAACGACGCTCAGGGAGGGTGGACAGATACGCAGTATTTT. This chain connects TRBV20-1 to TRBJ2-3; 7 positions agree with TRBD2. V trimming: 4 bases; J trimming: 3 bases; junction bases outside the gene matches: 13. This CDR3 is 16 amino acids long. CDR1 is DFQATT, CDR2 SNEGSKA, per germline (reference sequence).

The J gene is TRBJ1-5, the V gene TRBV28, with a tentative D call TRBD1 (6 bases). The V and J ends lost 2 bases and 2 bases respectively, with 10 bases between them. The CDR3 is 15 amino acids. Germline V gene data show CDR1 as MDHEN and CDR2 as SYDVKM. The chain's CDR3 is CASSLHRVGNQPQHF. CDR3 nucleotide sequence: TGTGCCAGCAGTTTACACAGGGTCGGCAATCAGCCCCAGCATTTT.

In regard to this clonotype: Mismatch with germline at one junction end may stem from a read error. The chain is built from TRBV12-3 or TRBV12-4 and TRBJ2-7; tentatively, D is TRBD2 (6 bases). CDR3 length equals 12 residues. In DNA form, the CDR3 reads TGTGCCAGCAGCCTAGGGGAGGACGATCAGTACTTC. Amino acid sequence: CASSLGEDDQYF.

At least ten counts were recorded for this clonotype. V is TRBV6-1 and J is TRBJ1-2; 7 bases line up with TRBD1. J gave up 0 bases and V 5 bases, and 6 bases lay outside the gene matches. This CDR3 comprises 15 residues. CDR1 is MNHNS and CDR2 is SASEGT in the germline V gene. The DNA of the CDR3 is TGTGCCAGCAGTCCGAGACAGGGAGCTAACTATGGCTACACCTTC. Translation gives CASSPRQGANYGYTF.

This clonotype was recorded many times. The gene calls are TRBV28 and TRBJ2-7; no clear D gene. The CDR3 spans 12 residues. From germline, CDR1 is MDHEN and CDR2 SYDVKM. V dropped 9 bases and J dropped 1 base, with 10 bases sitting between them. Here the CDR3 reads CASRGISYEQYF. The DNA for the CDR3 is TGTGCCAGTAGAGGCATTTCCTACGAGCAGTACTTC.

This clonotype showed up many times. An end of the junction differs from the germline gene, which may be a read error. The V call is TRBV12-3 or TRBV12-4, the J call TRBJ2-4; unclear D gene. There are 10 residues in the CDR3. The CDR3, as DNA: TGTGCCAGCAGTCTTGACATTAAGTACTTC. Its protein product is CASSLDIKYF.

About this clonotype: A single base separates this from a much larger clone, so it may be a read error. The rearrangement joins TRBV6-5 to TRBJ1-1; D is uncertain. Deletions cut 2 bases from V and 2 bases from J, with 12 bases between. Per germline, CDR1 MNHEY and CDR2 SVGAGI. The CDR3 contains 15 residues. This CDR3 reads CASSYRPWGNTEAFF. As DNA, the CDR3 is TGTGCCAGCAGTTACAGGCCATGGGGAAACACTGAAGCTTTCTTT.

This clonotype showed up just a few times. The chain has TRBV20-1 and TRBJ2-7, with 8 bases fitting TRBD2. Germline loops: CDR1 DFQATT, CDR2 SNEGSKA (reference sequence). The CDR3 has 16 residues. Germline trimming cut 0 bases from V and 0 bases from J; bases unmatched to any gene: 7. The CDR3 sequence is CSARDPQRGNSYEQYF. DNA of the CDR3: TGCAGTGCTAGAGATCCCCAGCGGGGGAACTCCTACGAGCAGTACTTC.

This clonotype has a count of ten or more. The CDR3 here is CASGLVDYGYTF. The CDR3 nucleotides are TGTGCTAGTGGTTTGGTTGACTATGGCTACACCTTC. The chain uses TRBV12-5 and TRBJ1-2; D remains ambiguous. V gave up 0 bases and J gave up 3 bases, with 2 bases separating them. CDR3 length: 12 amino acids. Germline CDR1 is LGHNT and CDR2 is FRNRAP. Full variable domain (rest looked up from reference TRBV12-5 and TRBJ1-2): DARVTQTPRHKVTEMGQEVTMRCQPILGHNTVFWYRQTMMQGLELLAYFRNRAPLDDSGMPKDRFSAEMPDATLATLKIQPSEPRDSAVYFCASGLVDYGYTFGSGTRLTVV.

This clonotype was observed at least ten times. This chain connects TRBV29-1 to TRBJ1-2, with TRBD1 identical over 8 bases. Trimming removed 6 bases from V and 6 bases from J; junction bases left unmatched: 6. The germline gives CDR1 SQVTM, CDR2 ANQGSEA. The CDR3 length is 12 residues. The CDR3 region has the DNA TGCAGCGTACCGGACAGGGTTGATGGCTACACCTTC. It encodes CSVPDRVDGYTF.